The source of this TCR beta chain is a study of monozygotic twins with inflammatory bowel disease. Following a re-call of the 5' RACE reads, TCRdb has one entry per CDR3 protein and lacks DNA. This table lists 190,000 or so distinct CDR3 sequences. The CDR3 consists of 14 residues. The receptor's source is a human donor with ulcerative colitis or Crohn's disease, or a healthy co-twin of an affected twin (not recorded which). Specimen: blood. The V and J genes are TRBV12-3 or TRBV12-4 and TRBJ2-7; TCRdb's D gene call, TRBD1, goes unchecked for lack of DNA. CDR3 protein: CASSSRQGAHEQYF.